A selection of T cell receptor beta chains follows, all from one sample in a study of identical twins. MiXCR, applied by TCRdb to the 5' RACE reads, yields one record per CDR3 protein. Here the sample spans 420,000 or so distinct CDR3 sequences, around 20% being singletons. The sample was naive T cells sorted from blood. The receptors come from a man aged 50 to 60 in good health. Both conserved end residues are trimmed from each CDR3. Fields, in order: V gene, J gene, CDR3 protein.

>TRBV6-2/TRBV6-3|TRBJ2-7
ASSYPAPGGYEQY
>TRBV6-1|TRBJ2-1
ASSPLAGGPGGLQQF
>TRBV24-1|TRBJ1-2
ATSDYRTGGSGYT
>TRBV20-1|TRBJ2-3
SARRGQNSDTQY
>TRBV19|TRBJ1-1
ASSIRTGRNTEAF
>TRBV27|TRBJ1-6
ASSFYSDRGHLH
>TRBV6-1|TRBJ2-2
ASRPLAGGPTGELF
>TRBV3-1|TRBJ2-3
ASSQAGTNTDTQY
>TRBV6-2/TRBV6-3|TRBJ2-7
ASSWSGSGRSAQY
>TRBV10-3|TRBJ2-4
AISESSTRAKNIQY
>TRBV29-1|TRBJ2-2
SVDGRTGELF
>TRBV29-1|TRBJ2-1
SSAPGQGIYSEQF
>TRBV5-1|TRBJ2-1
ASSLDRVENEQF
>TRBV5-1|TRBJ2-3
ASSGGGATAGTQY
>TRBV4-3|TRBJ1-5
ASSQDPQGLGSNQPQH
>TRBV5-6|TRBJ2-7
ASNQLQGYEQY
>TRBV4-1|TRBJ2-1
ASSQDLSGAYNEQF
>TRBV5-1|TRBJ2-5
ASSAGRGTSETQY